The clone carrying this TCR beta chain has only a few counts. Its antigen is not identified. This sample was taken from a study of T-cell reconstitution after alpha-beta-depleted transplantation in children. Whole-study findings and limits: At the one-year point after transplant, T-cell counts and TCRbeta diversity were found to come mostly from T cells that had been newly produced. The origin of alpha-beta T cells about two months after transplant was reportedly several hundred expanded graft clones. The study traced high day-60 TCRbeta diversity in some patients to surviving recipient T cells and thymic progenitors.

A TCRbeta library incorporating unique molecular identifiers was prepared. TCRdb re-derived calls from the PCR reads in MiXCR, one entry per CDR3 protein. The data show about 90,000 distinct CDR3 sequences, 15% to 18% seen once. With 5 bases removed from V and 0 bases from J, the gap between germline ends came to 17 bases. The CDR3 runs 17 residues. The sample in question was PBMCs, mostly from graft donor cells, obtained 180 days after TCRalphabeta/CD19-depleted stem cell transplant. The genes are TRBV12-3 or TRBV12-4 and TRBJ1-5; no firm D call. This TCR was recovered from a male patient aged 2 to 9 who had a stem cell transplant for acute lymphoblastic leukemia, so the T cells may come from the graft donor. This CDR3 reads CASSQSAKIYSNQPQHF. CDR3 DNA sequence: TGTGCCAGCAGTCAGTCAGCCAAGATTTATAGCAATCAGCCCCAGCATTTT.